This passage covers 4 T cell receptor beta chains from one sample sequenced in a study of PD-1 blockade in classical Hodgkin lymphoma. Sequenced by immunoSEQ multiplex PCR; TCRdb stores in-frame clones only, minus some. The sample shows fewer than 90,000 clones, around 90% of them seen only once. All patients experienced relapse after autologous stem cell transplantation, and brentuximab vedotin exposure was variable. The sample here was peripheral blood mononuclear cells (PBMCs), taken at baseline. Every receptor here comes from a human donor with classical Hodgkin lymphoma.

This chain joins TRBV7-2 and TRBJ2-5; 8 positions agree with TRBD1. Germline V gene sequence: CDR1 SGHTA, CDR2 FQGNSA. The CDR3 covers 15 residues. The V segment lost 5 bases and the J segment 5 bases; nucleotides outside the gene matches: 10. The CDR3 sequence is CASSNPQGAVETQYF. The DNA of the CDR3 is TGTGCCAGCAGCAACCCCCAGGGGGCGGTGGAGACCCAGTACTTC.

This chain links TRBV7-9 with TRBJ2-3; 9 positions match TRBD2. CDR1 and CDR2 (germline): SEHNR, FQNEAQ (reference sequence). The CDR3 sequence is 16 residues long. J was trimmed by 4 bases and V by 6 bases; bases with no gene match: 11. CDR3 sequence (DNA): TGTGCCAGCAGATTTTTAGCGGGAGAGGGTGCAGATACGCAGTATTTT. This sequence encodes CASRFLAGEGADTQYF.

V gene TRBV5-4 combines with J gene TRBJ2-5; D is uncertain. The CDR3 is 14 residues long. Between the trimmed V and J ends, which lost 0 bases and 5 bases, there was a span of 11 bases. Germline CDR1 reads SGHNT; CDR2 reads YYREEE (reference sequence). The CDR3 region has the DNA TGTGCCAGCAGCTTGGAGACAATTGGGGAGACCCAGTACTTC. Translation: CASSLETIGETQYF. The complete variable domain, with remaining parts taken from reference TRBV5-4 and TRBJ2-5, reads ETGVTQSPTHLIKTRGQQVTLRCSSQSGHNTVSWYQQALGQGPQFIFQYYREEENGRGNFPPRFSGLQFPNYSSELNVNALELDDSALYLCASSLETIGETQYFGPGTRLLVL.

This sequence joins TRBV25-1 and TRBJ2-3, with TRBD1 identical over 7 bases. Germline lookup yields CDR1 MGHDK and CDR2 SYGVNS. After removal of 6 bases from V and 3 bases from J, the junction contained 12 bases not matched to a gene. The CDR3 consists of 16 residues. As DNA, the CDR3 is TGTGCCAGCAGCCCACCGGACAGGATTATTACAGATACGCAGTATTTT. Encoded protein: CASSPPDRIITDTQYF. Using reference TRBV25-1 and TRBJ2-3 for the parts outside the CDR3, the full variable domain is EADIYQTPRYLVIGTGKKITLECSQTMGHDKMYWYQQDPGMELHLIHYSYGVNSTEKGDLSSESTVSRIRTEHFPLTLESARPSHTSQYLCASSPPDRIITDTQYFGPGTRLTVL.